Described below is a single T cell receptor (beta chain) sequence and its context. Other DNA sequences in this specimen translate into the identical CDR3. The entry originates in a study of shared clonotypes between healthy human individuals. Sequenced by immunoSEQ multiplex PCR; TCRdb stores in-frame clones only, minus some. This sample carries roughly 2 million clones, approximately 95% of them seen once, and the ten largest clones take less than 0.15%. V was clipped by 2 bases and J by 0 bases, with 10 bases between them. Germline loops: CDR1 SGHRS, CDR2 YFSETQ. This CDR3 has 15 residues. This chain joins TRBV5-1 and TRBJ2-3; tentative D call: TRBD2 (5 bases). The sequence was obtained from a man aged 18 to 29 in good health. Source material: naive CD4+ T cells sorted from blood. Stated subset: CD45RA+ positively selected. The CDR3 spells CASSLGSPSTDTQYF. The CDR3, as DNA: TGCGCCAGCAGCTTAGGGAGCCCTAGCACAGATACGCAGTATTTT.